The 2 T cell receptor beta chains listed next were all sequenced from one sample in a study of regulatory T cells in long-lasting Graves disease. Time point denoted: persistent/refractory GD, antithyroid drugs over 5 years with positive TRAb. Researchers made the TCR library from RNA that was extracted from PBMCs. Investigators prepared the TCR beta libraries by applying iRepertoire HTBI primers and Arm-PCR of CDR3 regions. TCRdb passed the multiplex PCR reads through MiXCR, listing each CDR3 protein once. The sample carries some 440,000 distinct CDR3 sequences, less than 25% recorded once. The sample in question was peripheral blood mononuclear cells (PBMCs), obtained when the disease was refractory, from a patient treated with antithyroid drugs. The receptors originated from a female donor with Graves disease.

The chain joins TRBV5-1 to TRBJ2-2, with a tentative D call TRBD1 (5 bases). With 1 base removed from V and 5 bases from J, the gap between germline ends came to 12 bases. The CDR3 extends over 15 amino acids. Germline V gene lookup returns CDR1 SGHRS and CDR2 YFSETQ. The CDR3 sequence is CASSLTGGVTGELFF. The CDR3 DNA is TGCGCCAGCAGCTTGACAGGTGGGGTTACCGGGGAGCTGTTTTTT. Full variable domain (rest looked up from reference TRBV5-1 and TRBJ2-2): KAGVTQTPRYLIKTRGQQVTLSCSPISGHRSVSWYQQTPGQGLQFLFEYFSETQRNKGNFPGRFSGRQFSNSRSEMNVSTLELGDSALYLCASSLTGGVTGELFFGEGSRLTVL.

This clonotype was observed many times. This rearrangement joins TRBV29-1 to TRBJ2-5, with TRBD2 identical over 15 bases. Unmatched junction bases numbered 4, after V lost 8 bases and J lost 6 bases. The germline V gene has CDR1 SQVTM and CDR2 ANQGSEA. CDR3 length: 13 residues. CDR3 nucleotide sequence: TGCAGCTCGGGACTAGCGGGAGGACAGACCCAGTACTTC. It yields the protein CSSGLAGGQTQYF.